One sample yielded the 28 T cell receptor beta chains listed below, sequenced in a study of blood T cell repertoires in COVID-19. Sequencing was performed with immunoSEQ multiplex PCR; in TCRdb, only in-frame clones are kept and a portion is missing. The top ten hold 1.5% to 2% of the sample, which has hundreds of thousands of clones, under 90% seen once. The material sequenced was PBMCs or T cells enriched from blood (not recorded which). These receptors were obtained from a man aged 40-50 years who had recovered from COVID-19.

V and J are TRBV12-3 or TRBV12-4 and TRBJ1-1, with D hard to call. The CDR3 totals 13 residues. The V end lost 4 bases, the J end lost 3 bases, and 9 bases lay between the germline ends. CDR3 protein: CASSSQRDTEAFF. The CDR3 region has the DNA TGTGCCAGCAGTTCCCAACGGGACACTGAAGCTTTCTTT.

This clone came up a few times. The rearrangement links TRBV5-5 to TRBJ1-5, with D perhaps matching TRBD1 (5 bases). The germline V and J ends were trimmed by 0 bases and 3 bases, with 16 bases remaining between them. Germline V gives CDR1 SGHKS, CDR2 YYEKEE (reference sequence). CDR3 length: 17 amino acids. CDR3 sequence (DNA): TGTGCCAGCAGCTTGGTTAGGGGCCCGATTTTCAATCAGCCCCAGCATTTT. Amino acids: CASSLVRGPIFNQPQHF.

In this sample, this clone turned up once. This chain uses TRBV3-1 (or the pseudogene TRBV3-2) with TRBJ2-3; D may be TRBD1 (6 bases). The germline V gene has CDR1 LGHDT and CDR2 YNNKEL (reference sequence). This CDR3 is built from 14 residues. The V end was cut by 5 bases, the J end by 1 base, with 10 bases between. The CDR3 sequence is CASSYGQRTDTQYF. Here the CDR3 DNA reads TGTGCCAGCAGCTACGGACAGCGCACAGATACGCAGTATTTT.

This clone is a singleton in its sample. V and J are TRBV7-2 and TRBJ2-2; 10 bases fit TRBD2. Germline values: CDR1 SGHTA, CDR2 FQGNSA. With 4 bases clipped from V and 1 base from J, the junction kept 3 bases outside the gene matches. CDR3 length: 16 amino acids. In DNA form, the CDR3 reads TGTGCCAGCAGCTCGATAGCGGGAGGGAACACCGGGGAGCTGTTTTTT. Amino acid sequence: CASSSIAGGNTGELFF.

The chain has TRBV5-1 and TRBJ1-5; 8 bases map to TRBD1. Germline V lookup: CDR1 SGHRS, CDR2 YFSETQ. V shed 3 bases and J 6 bases; nucleotides not matched to a gene: 5. This CDR3 spans 14 amino acids. The CDR3 region is CASSSTGAGQPQHF. DNA for the CDR3: TGCGCCAGCAGCTCGACAGGGGCTGGTCAGCCCCAGCATTTT.

The chain is built from TRBV6-2 or TRBV6-3 and TRBJ1-5, with D unclear. This CDR3 comprises 13 residues. CDR1 and CDR2 from the germline V gene are MNHEY and SVGEGT. V was clipped by 2 bases and J by 3 bases, with 5 bases between them. The CDR3 region is CASSYAHNQPQHF. The CDR3 region has the DNA TGTGCCAGCAGTTACGCACACAATCAGCCCCAGCATTTT.

This chain uses TRBV10-3 with TRBJ2-7; possibly TRBD1 for D (7 bases). The CDR3 is 12 residues long. V shed 9 bases and J shed 5 bases, with 14 bases lying between them. Per germline, CDR1 ENHRY and CDR2 SYGVKD. CDR3 sequence reads: CAIRQGGHEQYF. As DNA, the CDR3 is TGTGCCATTCGACAGGGAGGACACGAGCAGTACTTC.

The V and J genes are TRBV5-4 and TRBJ2-3; D possibly corresponds to TRBD2 (5 bases). Trimming removed 2 bases at V and 0 bases at J, with 16 bases between. The length of the CDR3 is 17 residues. Germline V gene sequence: CDR1 SGHNT, CDR2 YYREEE (reference sequence). This CDR3 is CASSLPPGYQSTDTQYF. Here the CDR3 DNA reads TGTGCCAGCAGCTTACCCCCGGGATATCAAAGCACAGATACGCAGTATTTT.

J is TRBJ1-6 and V is TRBV5-1, with 7 bases lining up with TRBD1. The V and J ends lost 4 bases and 8 bases, in that order; junction bases with no gene match: 9. Looked up from germline, CDR1 is SGHRS and CDR2 is YFSETQ. CDR3 length: 15 residues. The CDR3 spells CASSPNKGADSPLHF. CDR3 coding DNA: TGCGCCAGCAGCCCAAACAAGGGGGCGGATTCACCCCTCCACTTT.

The rearrangement links TRBV6-5 to TRBJ2-3; TRBD2 is a possible D gene (5 bases). With 6 bases removed from V and 4 bases from J, the gap between germline ends came to 5 bases. Germline V CDR1 and CDR2: MNHEY, SVGAGI. This CDR3 is built from 11 residues. In DNA form, the CDR3 reads TGTGCCAGCAGCGGGGCAGATACGCAGTATTTT. Encoded protein: CASSGADTQYF.

This clone was detected once. This sequence joins TRBV4-1 and TRBJ2-1; a possible D gene is TRBD2 (6 bases). Germline loops: CDR1 MGHRA, CDR2 YSYEKL. The length of the CDR3 is 12 residues. V was trimmed by 6 bases and J by 9 bases, leaving 12 bases between them. CDR3 sequence (DNA): TGCGCCAGCAGTCCCCCCGGGGGTGAGCAGTTCTTC. Translating gives CASSPPGGEQFF.

The V gene is TRBV6-5, the J gene TRBJ1-2; no clear D gene. CDR1 is MNHEY, CDR2 SVGAGI, per germline. The CDR3 length is 11 residues. The germline V and J ends were trimmed by 6 bases and 8 bases, with 10 bases remaining between them. DNA for the CDR3: TGTGCCAGCAGACGCGCGGAGGGCTACACCTTC. Translating gives CASRRAEGYTF.

The CDR3 loop reads CASSLGGIFYEQYF. CDR3 DNA: TGTGCCAGCAGTTTGGGGGGGATTTTCTACGAGCAGTACTTC. The chain combines TRBV28 with TRBJ2-7; TRBD2 aligns across 7 bases. CDR3 length equals 14 residues. J lost 3 bases, V lost 3 bases, and 5 bases had no gene match. CDR1 is MDHEN, CDR2 SYDVKM, per germline.

This chain uses TRBV27 with TRBJ2-7, with D perhaps TRBD1 (7 bases). The germline gives CDR1 MNHEY, CDR2 SMNVEV (reference sequence). The CDR3 totals 14 residues. Trimming left V 1 base short and J 2 bases short, with 9 bases between. This CDR3 reads CASSLFRGAYEQYF. The CDR3, as DNA: TGTGCCAGCAGTTTATTCAGGGGGGCCTACGAGCAGTACTTC.

The gene calls are TRBV2 and TRBJ1-2; 10 nucleotides line up with TRBD1. The CDR3 is 16 residues long. V shed 7 bases, J shed 6 bases, and the junction held 14 bases outside the gene matches. In germline, CDR1 is SNHLY, CDR2 FYNNEI. CDR3: CASTALVRTGGNGYTF. In DNA, the CDR3 is TGTGCCAGCACTGCCTTGGTGAGGACAGGGGGTAATGGCTACACCTTC.

This clone appeared a single time. For the CDR3, the DNA is TGTGCCAGCAGTGAGTCCCAGTCGAACCAGCCCCAGCATTTT. It translates to CASSESQSNQPQHF. The rearrangement uses TRBV2 and TRBJ1-5; D unclear. CDR1 SNHLY and CDR2 FYNNEI come from the germline V gene. V dropped 3 bases and J dropped 7 bases, with 13 bases sitting between them. The CDR3 has 14 amino acids.

The rearrangement uses TRBV5-1 and TRBJ1-2, with D maybe TRBD1 (6 bases). V was pared by 4 bases and J by 4 bases, with 14 bases between. The CDR3 spans 14 residues. The germline gives CDR1 SGHRS, CDR2 YFSETQ. CDR3 sequence: CASSGATGTYGYTF. In nucleotides, the CDR3 is TGCGCCAGCAGCGGCGCAACAGGGACCTATGGCTACACCTTC.

This clone was found once. At one boundary the junction diverges from the germline segment, which might be a read error. The rearrangement uses TRBV10-3 and TRBJ1-2; no clear D. This CDR3 is 13 amino acids long. The V gene's germline CDR1 is ENHRY and CDR2 SYGVKD. The chain's CDR3 is CAISELVETPLFF. DNA of the CDR3: TGTGCCATCAGTGAGTTGGTGGAGACCCCCCTCTTCTTC.

The chain links TRBV5-5 to TRBJ2-3, with D tentatively TRBD2 (6 bases). V lost 0 bases and J lost 4, with 12 bases in between. The V gene's germline CDR1 is SGHKS and CDR2 YYEKEE (reference sequence). CDR3 size: 15 residues. This CDR3 is CASSLAPSGADTQYF. Here the CDR3 DNA reads TGTGCCAGCAGCTTGGCCCCGTCGGGGGCAGATACGCAGTATTTT.

The chain is built from TRBV28 and TRBJ2-7; maybe TRBD2 (6 bases). Germline V gene sequence: CDR1 MDHEN, CDR2 SYDVKM. This CDR3 has 15 amino acids. V was trimmed by 6 bases and J by 6 bases, leaving 21 bases between them. The CDR3 DNA is TGTGCCAGCAGCGGTGAGGGCGGGACGGTACTCGAGCAGTACTTC. It codes for CASSGEGGTVLEQYF.

This clone was detected a few times. The chain couples TRBV19 to TRBJ1-2, with 8 positions matching TRBD1. Per germline, CDR1 LNHDA and CDR2 SQIVND (reference sequence). V shed 6 bases, J shed 8 bases, and the junction held 5 bases outside the gene matches. CDR3 length: 12 amino acids. The CDR3 nucleotides read TGTGCCAGTAGGCTGACAGGGGACGGCTACACCTTC. Protein product: CASRLTGDGYTF.

This rearrangement joins TRBV19 to TRBJ2-5; D unclear. CDR3 size: 14 residues. V was trimmed by 1 base and J by 2 bases, leaving 8 bases between them. The germline V gene has CDR1 LNHDA and CDR2 SQIVND (reference sequence). This chain's CDR3 is CASSIARAQETQYF. The DNA for the CDR3 is TGTGCCAGTAGTATAGCCCGAGCACAAGAGACCCAGTACTTC.

The chain uses TRBV9 and TRBJ2-3; D is possibly TRBD1 (6 bases). V gave up 6 bases and J gave up 2 bases, with 19 bases separating them. The CDR3 sequence is 16 residues long. Germline lookup yields CDR1 SGDLS and CDR2 YYNGEE. The CDR3 protein is CASNKGGARSTDTQYF. The DNA of the CDR3 is TGTGCCAGCAACAAAGGGGGTGCTCGATCCACAGATACGCAGTATTTT.

This sequence joins TRBV5-1 and TRBJ1-2; D might be TRBD1 (5 bases). This CDR3 has 14 residues. Germline lookup yields CDR1 SGHRS and CDR2 YFSETQ. Between the trimmed V and J ends, which lost 3 bases and 5 bases, there was a span of 14 bases. CDR3 sequence: CASSWGQDGYGYTF. CDR3 in DNA: TGCGCCAGCAGCTGGGGCCAGGACGGATATGGCTACACCTTC. Full variable domain (missing parts from reference TRBV5-1 and TRBJ1-2): KAGVTQTPRYLIKTRGQQVTLSCSPISGHRSVSWYQQTPGQGLQFLFEYFSETQRNKGNFPGRFSGRQFSNSRSEMNVSTLELGDSALYLCASSWGQDGYGYTFGSGTRLTVV.

The gene calls are TRBV27 and TRBJ2-7; the D is unclear. The CDR3 is 15 amino acids. The germline CDR1 and CDR2 sequences are MNHEY and SMNVEV (reference sequence). Trimming removed 6 bases from V and 4 bases from J, with 19 bases in between. CDR3 nucleotide sequence: TGTGCCAGCAGCTCCTTGGGCAGGTCCCTATACGAGCAGTACTTC. This gives the protein CASSSLGRSLYEQYF.

This sequence joins TRBV14 and TRBJ2-1; 8 nucleotides line up with TRBD2. V shed 2 bases and J 9 bases; nucleotides not matched to a gene: 9. Germline values: CDR1 SGHDN, CDR2 FVKESK. The CDR3 sequence is 15 residues long. The CDR3 sequence: CASSQNAAGVGEQFF. CDR3 nucleotide sequence: TGTGCCAGCAGCCAAAACGCAGCGGGAGTGGGTGAGCAGTTCTTC.

This chain uses TRBV19 with TRBJ1-4, with D perhaps matching TRBD1 (5 bases). V was shortened by 7 bases and J by 5 bases, with 17 bases between the two germline ends. This CDR3 is 15 amino acids long. Germline CDR1 and CDR2: LNHDA and SQIVND (reference sequence). The CDR3 sequence is CASTFRQKQNEKLFF. CDR3 in DNA: TGTGCCAGTACTTTCCGACAGAAACAAAATGAAAAACTGTTTTTT. Variable domain in full (rest from reference TRBV19 and TRBJ1-4): DGGITQSPKYLFRKEGQNVTLSCEQNLNHDAMYWYRQDPGQGLRLIYYSQIVNDFQKGDIAEGYSVSREKKESFPLTVTSAQKNPTAFYLCASTFRQKQNEKLFFGSGTQLSVL.

The chain carries TRBV5-8 and TRBJ1-2; 8 nucleotides line up with TRBD1. V shed 4 bases and J 4 bases; nucleotides not matched to a gene: 3. The CDR3 covers 13 residues. The germline V gene has CDR1 SGHTS and CDR2 YDEGEE. The CDR3 DNA is TGTGCCAGCAGCCCCGACAGGGGCTATGGCTACACCTTC. Amino acids: CASSPDRGYGYTF.